The T cell receptor beta chain described here comes from a study of T cells in Graves' hyperthyroidism and ophthalmopathy. This clonotype was counted many times. Trimming took 2 bases from V and 8 from J; bases not matched to a gene: 2. The CDR3 totals 15 residues. Germline V CDR1 and CDR2: WNHNN, SYGVQD (reference sequence). TCR beta CDR3 sequences were amplified from RNA transcripts. First-round RT-PCR targeting the TCR CDR3 was performed with the HTBI primer set. From the multiplex PCR reads, TCRdb called clonotypes with MiXCR, one entry per CDR3 protein. The top ten hold around 13% of the sample, which has over 350,000 distinct CDR3 sequences, approximately 14% seen once.

The source of this sequence is a man aged 18 to 29 with Graves' ophthalmopathy. The chain employs TRBV10-1 and TRBJ2-1; 14 bases are a match to TRBD2. Sequencing was carried out using blood. CDR3 nucleotide sequence: TGCGCCAGCAGTGAGGGACTAGCGGGGGGCTATGAGCAGTTCTTC. Its protein is CASSEGLAGGYEQFF.